Described below is a single TCR beta chain sequence and its context. This specimen comes from a study of blood T cell repertoires in COVID-19. Turning to the study itself: In each case, the material was cDNA or gDNA derived from T cells, B-cell-depleted T cells, or PBMCs.

The assay was immunoSEQ multiplex PCR, and TCRdb's table has in-frame clones only and misses some. Seen here are about 240,000 clones, 84% observed once, and the top ten hold around 4%. The sample comprised peripheral blood. The source of this sequence is a man between 50 and 59 years old with acute or convalescent COVID-19.

The DNA of the CDR3 is TGTGCCAGCAGTGAAGGGAGCGGAGAGACCCAGTACTTC. It translates to CASSEGSGETQYF. The rearrangement uses TRBV6-1 and TRBJ2-5, with D maybe TRBD2 (5 bases). The CDR3 is 13 amino acids. The V gene lost 1 base and the J gene lost 4 bases, with 7 bases spanning the gap. Germline CDR1 is MNHNS and CDR2 is SASEGT.